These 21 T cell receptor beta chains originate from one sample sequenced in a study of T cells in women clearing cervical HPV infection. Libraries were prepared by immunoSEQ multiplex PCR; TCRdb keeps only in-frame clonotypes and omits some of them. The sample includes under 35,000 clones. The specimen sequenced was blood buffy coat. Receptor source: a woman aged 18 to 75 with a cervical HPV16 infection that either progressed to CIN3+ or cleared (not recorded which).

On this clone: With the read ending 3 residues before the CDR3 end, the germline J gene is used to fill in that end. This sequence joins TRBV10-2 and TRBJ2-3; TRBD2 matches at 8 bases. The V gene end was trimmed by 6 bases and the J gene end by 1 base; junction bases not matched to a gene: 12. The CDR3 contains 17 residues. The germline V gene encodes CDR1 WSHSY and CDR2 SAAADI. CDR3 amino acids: CASRTGGSRGGTDTQYF. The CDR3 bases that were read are TGCGCCAGCAGAACGGGGGGGAGCAGGGGCGGCACAGATACG.

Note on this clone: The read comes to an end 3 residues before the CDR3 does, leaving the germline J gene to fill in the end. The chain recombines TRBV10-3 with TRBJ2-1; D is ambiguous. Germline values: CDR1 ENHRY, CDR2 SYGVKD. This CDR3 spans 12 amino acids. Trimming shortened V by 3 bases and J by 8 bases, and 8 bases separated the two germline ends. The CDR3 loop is CAISDRVDEQFF. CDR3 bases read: TGTGCCATCAGTGATCGGGTCGATGAG.

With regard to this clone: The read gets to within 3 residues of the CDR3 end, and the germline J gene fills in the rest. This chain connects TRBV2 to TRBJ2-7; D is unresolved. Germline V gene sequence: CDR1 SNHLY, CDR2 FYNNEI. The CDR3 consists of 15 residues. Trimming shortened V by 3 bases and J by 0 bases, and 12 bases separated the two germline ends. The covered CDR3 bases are TGTGCCAGCAGTGACCAAGCGAAGAGCTCCTACGAG. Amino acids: CASSDQAKSSYE. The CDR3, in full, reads CASSDQAKSSYEQYF.

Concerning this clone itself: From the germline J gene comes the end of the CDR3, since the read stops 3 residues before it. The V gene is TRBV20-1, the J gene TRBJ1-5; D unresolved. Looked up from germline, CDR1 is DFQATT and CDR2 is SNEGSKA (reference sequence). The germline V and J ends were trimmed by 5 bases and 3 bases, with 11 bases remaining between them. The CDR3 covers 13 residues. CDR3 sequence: CSAGNQVNQPQHF. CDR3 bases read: TGCAGTGCTGGAAATCAGGTCAATCAGCCC.

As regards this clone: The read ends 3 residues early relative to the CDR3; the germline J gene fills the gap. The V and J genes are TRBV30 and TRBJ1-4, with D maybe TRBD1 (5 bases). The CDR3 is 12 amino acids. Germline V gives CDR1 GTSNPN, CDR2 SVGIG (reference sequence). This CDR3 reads CAWSEGWSPLFF. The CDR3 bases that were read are TGTGCCTGGAGTGAGGGGTGGTCACCA. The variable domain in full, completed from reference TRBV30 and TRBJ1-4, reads SQTIHQWPATLVQPVGSPLSLECTVEGTSNPNLYWYRQAAGRGLQLLFYSVGIGQISSEVPQNLSASRPQDRQFILSSKKLLLSDSGFYLCAWSEGWSPLFFGSGTQLSVL.

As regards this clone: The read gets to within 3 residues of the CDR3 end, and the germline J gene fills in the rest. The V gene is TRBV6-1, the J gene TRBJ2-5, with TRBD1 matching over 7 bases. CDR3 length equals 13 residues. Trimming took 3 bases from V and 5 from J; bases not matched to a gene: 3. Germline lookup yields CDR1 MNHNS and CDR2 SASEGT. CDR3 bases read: TGTGCCAGCAGTGAGACAGGGATGGAGACC. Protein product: CASSETGMET. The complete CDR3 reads CASSETGMETQYF.

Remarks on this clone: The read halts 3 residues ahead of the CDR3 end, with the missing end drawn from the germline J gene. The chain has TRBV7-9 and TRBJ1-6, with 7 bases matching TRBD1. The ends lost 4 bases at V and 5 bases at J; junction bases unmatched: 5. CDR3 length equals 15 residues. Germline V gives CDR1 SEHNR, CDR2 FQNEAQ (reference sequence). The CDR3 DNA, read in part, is TGTGCCAGCAGCTCCCCGGGACAGCATAATTCACCC. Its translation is CASSSPGQHNSP. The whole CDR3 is CASSSPGQHNSPLHF.

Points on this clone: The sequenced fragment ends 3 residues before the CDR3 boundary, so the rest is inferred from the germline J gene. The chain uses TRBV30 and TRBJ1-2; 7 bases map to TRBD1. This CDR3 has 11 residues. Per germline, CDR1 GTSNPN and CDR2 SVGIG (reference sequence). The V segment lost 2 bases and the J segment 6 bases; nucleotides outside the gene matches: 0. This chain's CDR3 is CAWSTGDGYTF. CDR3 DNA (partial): TGTGCCTGGAGTACAGGGGATGGC.

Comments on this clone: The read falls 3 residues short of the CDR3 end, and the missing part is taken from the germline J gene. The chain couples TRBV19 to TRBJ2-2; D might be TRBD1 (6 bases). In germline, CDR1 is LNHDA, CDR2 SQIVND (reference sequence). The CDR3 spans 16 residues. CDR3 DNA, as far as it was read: TGTGCCAGTACATCCGGGCCCAGGGGCAAGAATGAAAAG. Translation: CASTSGPRGKNEK. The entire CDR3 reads CASTSGPRGKNEKLFF.

The sequenced CDR3 bases are TGTGCCAGTAGTAGGGCAGGGTGGACAGATACG. This gives the protein CASSRAGWTDT. Given in full, the CDR3 is CASSRAGWTDTQYF. The rearrangement joins TRBV19 to TRBJ2-3; possible D gene TRBD1, 5 bases. The CDR3 is cut off 3 residues early in the read; its end comes from the germline J gene. CDR1 LNHDA and CDR2 SQIVND come from the germline V gene (reference sequence). This CDR3 region has 14 residues. Deletions cut 4 bases from V and 3 bases from J, with 11 bases between.

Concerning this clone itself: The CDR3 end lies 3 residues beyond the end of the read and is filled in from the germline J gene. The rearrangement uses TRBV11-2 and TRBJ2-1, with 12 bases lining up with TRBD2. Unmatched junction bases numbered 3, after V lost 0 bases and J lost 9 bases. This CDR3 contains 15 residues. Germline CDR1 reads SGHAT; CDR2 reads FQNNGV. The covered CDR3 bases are TGTGCCAGCAGCTTAGAGGCTAGCGGGGGGGCTGAG. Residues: CASSLEASGGAE. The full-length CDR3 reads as CASSLEASGGAEQFF. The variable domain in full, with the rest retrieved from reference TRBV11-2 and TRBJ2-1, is EAGVAQSPRYKIIEKRQSVAFWCNPISGHATLYWYQQILGQGPKLLIQFQNNGVVDDSQLPKDRFSAERLKGVDSTLKIQPAKLEDSAVYLCASSLEASGGAEQFFGPGTRLTVL.

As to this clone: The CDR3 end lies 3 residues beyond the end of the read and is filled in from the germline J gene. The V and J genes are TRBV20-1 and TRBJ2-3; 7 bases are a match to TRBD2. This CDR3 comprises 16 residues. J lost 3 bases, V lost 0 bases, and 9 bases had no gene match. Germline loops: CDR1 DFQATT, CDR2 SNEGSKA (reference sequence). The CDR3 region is CSARDLGGRTTDTQYF. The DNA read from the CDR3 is TGCAGTGCTAGAGATCTGGGCGGGAGAACTACAGATACG.

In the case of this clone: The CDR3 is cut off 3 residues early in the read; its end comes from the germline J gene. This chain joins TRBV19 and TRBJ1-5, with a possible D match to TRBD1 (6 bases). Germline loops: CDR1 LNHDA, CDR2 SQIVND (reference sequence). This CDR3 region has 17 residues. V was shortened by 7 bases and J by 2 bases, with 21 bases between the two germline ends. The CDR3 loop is CASNQQGLPTGNQPQHF. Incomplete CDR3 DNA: TGTGCCAGTAACCAACAGGGCCTTCCTACGGGCAATCAGCCC.

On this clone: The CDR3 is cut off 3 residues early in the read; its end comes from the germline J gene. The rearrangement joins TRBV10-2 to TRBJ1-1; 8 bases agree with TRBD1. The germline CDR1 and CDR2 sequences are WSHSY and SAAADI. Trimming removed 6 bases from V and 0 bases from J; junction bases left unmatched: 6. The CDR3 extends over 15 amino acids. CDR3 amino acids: CASSMTGAMNTEAFF. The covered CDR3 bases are TGCGCCAGCAGCATGACAGGGGCCATGAACACTGAA.

CDR3 protein: CASSLLGGVQETQYF. The sequenced CDR3 bases are TGTGCCAGCAGCTTGTTAGGGGGGGTACAAGAGACT. The V and J genes are TRBV11-2 and TRBJ2-4; maybe TRBD2 (7 bases). The read terminates 3 residues ahead of where the CDR3 ends, so the germline J gene completes it. Per the germline V gene, CDR1 is SGHAT and CDR2 is FQNNGV. This CDR3 contains 15 residues.

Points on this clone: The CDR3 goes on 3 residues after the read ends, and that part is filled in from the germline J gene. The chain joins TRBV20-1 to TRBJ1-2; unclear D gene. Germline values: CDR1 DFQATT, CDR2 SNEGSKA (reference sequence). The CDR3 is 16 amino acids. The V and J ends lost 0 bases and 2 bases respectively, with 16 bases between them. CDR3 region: CSARDPPRTGNYGYTF. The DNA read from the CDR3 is TGCAGTGCTAGAGACCCCCCTCGGACTGGGAACTATGGC.

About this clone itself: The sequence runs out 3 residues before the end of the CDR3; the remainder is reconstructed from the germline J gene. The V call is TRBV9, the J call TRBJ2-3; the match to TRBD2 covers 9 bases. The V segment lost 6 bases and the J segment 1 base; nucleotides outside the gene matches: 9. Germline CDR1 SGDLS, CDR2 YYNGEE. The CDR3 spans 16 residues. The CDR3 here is CASTPRTSVGTDTQYF. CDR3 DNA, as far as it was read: TGTGCCAGCACCCCACGGACTAGCGTCGGCACAGATACG.

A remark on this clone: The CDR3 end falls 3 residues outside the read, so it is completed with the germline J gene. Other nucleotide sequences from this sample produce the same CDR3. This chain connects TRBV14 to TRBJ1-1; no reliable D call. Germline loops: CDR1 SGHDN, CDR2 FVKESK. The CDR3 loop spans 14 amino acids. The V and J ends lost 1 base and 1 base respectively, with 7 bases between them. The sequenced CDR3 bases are TGTGCCAGCAGCCAAGGTTTAGCGAACACTGAA. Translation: CASSQGLANTE. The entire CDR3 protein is CASSQGLANTEAFF.

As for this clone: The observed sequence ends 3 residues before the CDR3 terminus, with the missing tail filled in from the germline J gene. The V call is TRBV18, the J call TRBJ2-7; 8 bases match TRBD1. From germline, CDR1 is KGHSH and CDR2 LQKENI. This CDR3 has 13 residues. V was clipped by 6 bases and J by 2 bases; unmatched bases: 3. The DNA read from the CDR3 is TGTGCCAGCTCGAAACAGGGGGCCTACGAG. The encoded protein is CASSKQGAYE. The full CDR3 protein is CASSKQGAYEQYF.

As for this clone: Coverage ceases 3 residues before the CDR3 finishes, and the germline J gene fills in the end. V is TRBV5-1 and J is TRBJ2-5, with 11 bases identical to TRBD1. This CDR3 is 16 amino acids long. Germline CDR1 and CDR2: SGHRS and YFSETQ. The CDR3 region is CASSSGDRGMSDTQYF. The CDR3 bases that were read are TGCGCCAGCAGCTCCGGGGACAGGGGGATGTCAGATACC.

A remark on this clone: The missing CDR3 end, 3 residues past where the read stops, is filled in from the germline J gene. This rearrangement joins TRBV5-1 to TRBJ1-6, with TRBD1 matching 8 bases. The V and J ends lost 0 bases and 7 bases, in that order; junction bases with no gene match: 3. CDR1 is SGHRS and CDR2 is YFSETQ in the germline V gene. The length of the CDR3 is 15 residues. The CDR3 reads CASSLDGQGNSPLHF. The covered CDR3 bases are TGCGCCAGCAGCTTGGATGGACAGGGCAATTCACCC.